This entry is about one TCR beta chain. The sample belongs to a study of shared clonotypes between healthy human individuals. Running of the assay took place at deep level. Genomic DNA (from each subset) was split evenly across several immunoSEQ plates. What was sequenced on ten immunoSEQ deep assay plates was unsorted PBMC DNA. This table comes from immunoSEQ multiplex PCR, and its TCRdb copy is limited to in-frame clones, with some not included. The sample consists of about half a million clones, around 73% of them appearing once. Germline-derived CDR1 and CDR2 are SGHRS and YFSETQ. Trimming removed 4 bases at V and 1 base at J, with 8 bases between. This CDR3 spans 13 amino acids.

The specimen sequenced was PBMCs. V and J are TRBV5-1 and TRBJ1-1; D gene unclear. This receptor was obtained from a woman between 35 and 50 years old in good health. Some clones in this sample may be carry-over from other donors' samples. The CDR3 DNA reads as TGCGCCAGCAGCCGACAAAAGAACACTGAAGCTTTCTTT. Protein: CASSRQKNTEAFF.